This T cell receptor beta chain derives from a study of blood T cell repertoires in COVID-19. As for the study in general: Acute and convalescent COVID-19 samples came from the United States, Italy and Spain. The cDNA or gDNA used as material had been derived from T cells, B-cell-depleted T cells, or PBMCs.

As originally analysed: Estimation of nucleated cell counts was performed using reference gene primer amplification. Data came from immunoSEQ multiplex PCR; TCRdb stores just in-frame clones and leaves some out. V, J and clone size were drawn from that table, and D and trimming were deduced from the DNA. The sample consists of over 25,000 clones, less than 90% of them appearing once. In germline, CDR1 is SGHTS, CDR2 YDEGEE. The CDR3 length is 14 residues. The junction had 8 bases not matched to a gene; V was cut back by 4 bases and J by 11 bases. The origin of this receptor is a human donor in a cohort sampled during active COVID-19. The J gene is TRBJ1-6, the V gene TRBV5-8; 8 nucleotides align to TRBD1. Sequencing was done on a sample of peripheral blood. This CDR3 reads CASSIGQGRTPLHF. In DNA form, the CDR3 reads TGTGCCAGCAGCATCGGACAGGGTAGAACACCCCTCCACTTT.